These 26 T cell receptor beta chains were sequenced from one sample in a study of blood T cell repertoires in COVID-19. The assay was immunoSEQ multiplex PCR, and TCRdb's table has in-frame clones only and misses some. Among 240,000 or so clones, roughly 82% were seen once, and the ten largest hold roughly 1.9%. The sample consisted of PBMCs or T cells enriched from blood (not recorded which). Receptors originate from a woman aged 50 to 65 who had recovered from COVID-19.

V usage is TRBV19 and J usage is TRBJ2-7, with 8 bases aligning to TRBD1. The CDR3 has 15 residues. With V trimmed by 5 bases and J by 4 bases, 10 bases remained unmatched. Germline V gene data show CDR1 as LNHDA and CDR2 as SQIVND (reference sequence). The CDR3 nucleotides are TGTGCCAGTAGTCCCGGACAGGGAAAGAGTTACGAGCAGTACTTC. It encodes CASSPGQGKSYEQYF.

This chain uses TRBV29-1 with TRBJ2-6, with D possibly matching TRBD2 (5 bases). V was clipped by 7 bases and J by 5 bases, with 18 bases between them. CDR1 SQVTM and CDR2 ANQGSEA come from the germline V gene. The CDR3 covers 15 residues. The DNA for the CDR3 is TGCAGCGGTGCCACGGGGTGTATCCGGGCCAACGTCCTGACTTTC. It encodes CSGATGCIRANVLTF.

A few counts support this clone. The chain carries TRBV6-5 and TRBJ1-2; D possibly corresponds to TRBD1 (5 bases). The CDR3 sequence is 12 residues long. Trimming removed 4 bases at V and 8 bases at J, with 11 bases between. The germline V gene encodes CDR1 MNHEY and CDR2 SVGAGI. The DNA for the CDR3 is TGTGCCAGCAGTTCAGGGAATTGGGGCTACACCTTC. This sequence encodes CASSSGNWGYTF.

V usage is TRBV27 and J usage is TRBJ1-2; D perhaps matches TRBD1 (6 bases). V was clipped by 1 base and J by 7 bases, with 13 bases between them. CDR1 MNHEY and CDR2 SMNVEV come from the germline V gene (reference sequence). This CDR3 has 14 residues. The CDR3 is CASSLFGQGLGYTF. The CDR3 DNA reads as TGTGCCAGCAGTTTATTCGGTCAGGGGCTTGGCTACACCTTC.

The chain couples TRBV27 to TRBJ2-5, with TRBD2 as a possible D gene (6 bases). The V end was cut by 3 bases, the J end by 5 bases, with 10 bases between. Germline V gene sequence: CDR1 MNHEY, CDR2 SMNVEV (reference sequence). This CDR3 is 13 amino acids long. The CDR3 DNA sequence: TGTGCCAGCAGTTTCTCTCGGGGGGAGACCCAGTACTTC. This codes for CASSFSRGETQYF.

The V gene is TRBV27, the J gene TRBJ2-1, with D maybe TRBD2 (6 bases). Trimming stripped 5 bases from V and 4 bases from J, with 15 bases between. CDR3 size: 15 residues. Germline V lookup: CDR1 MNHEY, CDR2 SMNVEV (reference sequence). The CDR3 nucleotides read TGTGCCAGCAGTGCGACGGGACTCCGATACAATGAGCAGTTCTTC. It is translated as CASSATGLRYNEQFF.

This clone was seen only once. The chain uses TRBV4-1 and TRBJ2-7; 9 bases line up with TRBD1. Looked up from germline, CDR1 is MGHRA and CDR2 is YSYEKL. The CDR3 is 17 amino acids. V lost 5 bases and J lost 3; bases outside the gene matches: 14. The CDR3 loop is CASSIYSPGQGGYEQYF. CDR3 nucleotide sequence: TGCGCCAGCAGCATCTATTCCCCGGGACAGGGAGGCTACGAGCAGTACTTC.

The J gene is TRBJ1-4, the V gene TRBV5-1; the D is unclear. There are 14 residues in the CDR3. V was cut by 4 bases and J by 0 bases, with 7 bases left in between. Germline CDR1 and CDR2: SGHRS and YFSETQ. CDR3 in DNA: TGCGCCAGCAGCGACACAACAACTAATGAAAAACTGTTTTTT. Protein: CASSDTTTNEKLFF. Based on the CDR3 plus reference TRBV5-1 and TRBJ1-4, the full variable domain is KAGVTQTPRYLIKTRGQQVTLSCSPISGHRSVSWYQQTPGQGLQFLFEYFSETQRNKGNFPGRFSGRQFSNSRSEMNVSTLELGDSALYLCASSDTTTNEKLFFGSGTQLSVL.

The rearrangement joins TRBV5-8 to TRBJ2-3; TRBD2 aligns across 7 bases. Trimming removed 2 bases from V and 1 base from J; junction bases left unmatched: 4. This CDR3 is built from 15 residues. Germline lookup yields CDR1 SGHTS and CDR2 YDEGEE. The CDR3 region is CASSFLTSGTDTQYF. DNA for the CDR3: TGTGCCAGCAGCTTTCTAACTAGCGGCACAGATACGCAGTATTTT. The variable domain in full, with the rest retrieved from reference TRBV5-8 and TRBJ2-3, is EAGVTQSPTHLIKTRGQQATLRCSPISGHTSVYWYQQALGLGLQFLLWYDEGEERNRGNFPPRFSGRQFPNYSSELNVNALELEDSALYLCASSFLTSGTDTQYFGPGTRLTVL.

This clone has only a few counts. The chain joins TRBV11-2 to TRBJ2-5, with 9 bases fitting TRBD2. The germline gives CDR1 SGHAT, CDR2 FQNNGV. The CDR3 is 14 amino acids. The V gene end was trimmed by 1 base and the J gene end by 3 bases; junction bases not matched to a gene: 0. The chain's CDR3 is CASSLGLAEETQYF. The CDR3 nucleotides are TGTGCCAGCAGCTTAGGACTAGCGGAAGAGACCCAGTACTTC.

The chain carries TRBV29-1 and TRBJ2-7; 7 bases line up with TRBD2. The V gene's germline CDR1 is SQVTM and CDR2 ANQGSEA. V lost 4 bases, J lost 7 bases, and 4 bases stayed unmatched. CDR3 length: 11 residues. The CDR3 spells CSVGLALEQYF. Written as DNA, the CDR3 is TGCAGCGTTGGACTAGCATTGGAGCAGTACTTC.

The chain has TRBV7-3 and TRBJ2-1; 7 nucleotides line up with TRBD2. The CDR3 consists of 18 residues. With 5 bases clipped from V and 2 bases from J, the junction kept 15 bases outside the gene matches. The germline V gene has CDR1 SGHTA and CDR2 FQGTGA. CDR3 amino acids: CASSNTLAANATYNEQFF. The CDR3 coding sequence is TGTGCCAGCAGCAATACCCTAGCGGCTAACGCCACCTACAATGAGCAGTTCTTC.

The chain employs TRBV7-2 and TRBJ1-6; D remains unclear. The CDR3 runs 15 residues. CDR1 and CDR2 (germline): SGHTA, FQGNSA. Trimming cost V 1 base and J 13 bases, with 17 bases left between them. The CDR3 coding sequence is TGTGCCAGCAGCTTAGGGTCGGTTCCGTATGGTCCCCTCCACTTT. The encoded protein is CASSLGSVPYGPLHF.

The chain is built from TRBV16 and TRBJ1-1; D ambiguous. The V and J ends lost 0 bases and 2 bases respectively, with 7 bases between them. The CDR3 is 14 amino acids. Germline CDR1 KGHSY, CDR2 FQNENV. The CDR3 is CASSQSPGNTEAFF. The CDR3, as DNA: TGTGCCAGCAGCCAATCCCCAGGTAACACTGAAGCTTTCTTT.

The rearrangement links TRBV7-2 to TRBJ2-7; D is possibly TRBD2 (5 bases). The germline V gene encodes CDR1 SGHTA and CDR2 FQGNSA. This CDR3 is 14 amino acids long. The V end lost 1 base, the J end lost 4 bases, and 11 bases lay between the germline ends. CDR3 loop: CASSLGSERYEQYF. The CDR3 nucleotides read TGTGCCAGCAGCTTAGGTAGCGAACGGTACGAGCAGTACTTC.

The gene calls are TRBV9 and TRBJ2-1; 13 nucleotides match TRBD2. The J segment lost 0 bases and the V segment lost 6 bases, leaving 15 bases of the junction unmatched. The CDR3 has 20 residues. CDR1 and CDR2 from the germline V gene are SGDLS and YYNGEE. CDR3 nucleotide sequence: TGTGCCAGCACCCCCCCCGGACTAGCGGGGGCAATGAGCTCCTACAATGAGCAGTTCTTC. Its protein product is CASTPPGLAGAMSSYNEQFF.

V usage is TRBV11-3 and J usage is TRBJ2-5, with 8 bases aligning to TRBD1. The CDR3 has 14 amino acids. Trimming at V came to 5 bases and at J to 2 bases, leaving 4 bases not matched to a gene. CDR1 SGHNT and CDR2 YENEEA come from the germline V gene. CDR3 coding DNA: TGTGCCAGCAGCACTAGGACAGGGCAAGAGACCCAGTACTTC. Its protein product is CASSTRTGQETQYF.

This CDR3 reads CASSLGPGRDVSGNTIYF. The CDR3, as DNA: TGTGCCAGCAGCTTGGGCCCGGGAAGGGATGTATCCGGAAACACCATATATTTT. The V gene is TRBV11-2, the J gene TRBJ1-3; no reliable D call. Trimming removed 3 bases from V and 4 bases from J, with 22 bases in between. The CDR3 runs to 18 residues. From germline, CDR1 is SGHAT and CDR2 FQNNGV.

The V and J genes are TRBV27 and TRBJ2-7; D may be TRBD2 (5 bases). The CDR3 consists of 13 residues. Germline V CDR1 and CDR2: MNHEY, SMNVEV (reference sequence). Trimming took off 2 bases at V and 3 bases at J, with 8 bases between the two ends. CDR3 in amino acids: CASSLASSYEQYF. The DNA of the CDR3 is TGTGCCAGCAGTTTAGCTAGCAGCTACGAGCAGTACTTC.

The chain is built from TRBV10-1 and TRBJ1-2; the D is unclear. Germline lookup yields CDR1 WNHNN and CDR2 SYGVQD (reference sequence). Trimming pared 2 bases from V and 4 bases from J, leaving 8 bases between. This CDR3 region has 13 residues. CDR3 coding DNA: TGCGCCAGCAGTGAGGATTACAGCTATGGCTACACCTTC. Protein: CASSEDYSYGYTF.

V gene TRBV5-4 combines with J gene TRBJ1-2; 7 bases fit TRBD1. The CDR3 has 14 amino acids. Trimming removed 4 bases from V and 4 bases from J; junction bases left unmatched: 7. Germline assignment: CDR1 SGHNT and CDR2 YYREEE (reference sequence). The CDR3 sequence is CASSTDRSLYGYTF. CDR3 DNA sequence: TGTGCCAGCAGCACGGACAGGAGCCTCTATGGCTACACCTTC. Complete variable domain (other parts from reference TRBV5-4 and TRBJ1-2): ETGVTQSPTHLIKTRGQQVTLRCSSQSGHNTVSWYQQALGQGPQFIFQYYREEENGRGNFPPRFSGLQFPNYSSELNVNALELDDSALYLCASSTDRSLYGYTFGSGTRLTVV.

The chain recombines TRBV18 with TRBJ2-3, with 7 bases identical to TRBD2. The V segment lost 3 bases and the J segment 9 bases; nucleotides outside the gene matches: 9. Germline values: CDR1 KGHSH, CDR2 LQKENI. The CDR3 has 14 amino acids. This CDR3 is CASSPGGSGNTQYF. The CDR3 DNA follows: TGTGCCAGCTCACCCGGGGGGAGCGGGAACACGCAGTATTTT. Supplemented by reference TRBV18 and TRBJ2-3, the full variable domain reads NAGVMQNPRHLVRRRGQEARLRCSPMKGHSHVYWYRQLPEEGLKFMVYLQKENIIDESGMPKERFSAEFPKEGPSILRIQQVVRGDSAAYFCASSPGGSGNTQYFGPGTRLTVL.

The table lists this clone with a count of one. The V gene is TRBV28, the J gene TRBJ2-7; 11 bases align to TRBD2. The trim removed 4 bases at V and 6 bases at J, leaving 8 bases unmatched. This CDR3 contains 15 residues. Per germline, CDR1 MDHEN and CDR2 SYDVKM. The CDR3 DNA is TGTGCCAGCAGTTCCCTAGCGGGAGGTTTATTCGAGCAGTACTTC. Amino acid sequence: CASSSLAGGLFEQYF.

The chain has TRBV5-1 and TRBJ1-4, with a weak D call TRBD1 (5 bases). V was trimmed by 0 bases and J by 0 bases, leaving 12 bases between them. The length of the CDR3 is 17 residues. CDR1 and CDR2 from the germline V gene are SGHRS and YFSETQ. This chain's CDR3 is CASSLAGGTATNEKLFF. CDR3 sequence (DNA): TGCGCCAGCAGCTTGGCCGGGGGGACTGCAACTAATGAAAAACTGTTTTTT.

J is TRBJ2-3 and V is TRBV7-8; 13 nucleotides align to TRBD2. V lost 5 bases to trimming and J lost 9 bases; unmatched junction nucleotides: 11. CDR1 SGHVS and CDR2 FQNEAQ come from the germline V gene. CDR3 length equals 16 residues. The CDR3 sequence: CASSRGTSGKNPTQYF. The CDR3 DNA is TGTGCCAGCAGCAGAGGGACTAGCGGGAAAAACCCCACGCAGTATTTT. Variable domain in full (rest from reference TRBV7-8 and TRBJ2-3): GAGVSQSPRYKVAKRGQDVALRCDPISGHVSLFWYQQALGQGPEFLTYFQNEAQLDKSGLPSDRFFAERPEGSVSTLKIQRTQQEDSAVYLCASSRGTSGKNPTQYFGPGTRLTVL.

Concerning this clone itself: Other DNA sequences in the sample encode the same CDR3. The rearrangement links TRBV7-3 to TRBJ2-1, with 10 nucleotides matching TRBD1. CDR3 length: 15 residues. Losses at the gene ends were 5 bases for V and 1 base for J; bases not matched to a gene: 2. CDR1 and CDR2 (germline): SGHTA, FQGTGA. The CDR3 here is CASSQDRGSYNEQFF. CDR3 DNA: TGTGCCAGCAGCCAGGACAGGGGGTCCTACAATGAGCAGTTCTTC.